The present T cell receptor (beta chain) was sequenced within a study of T cells in Graves' hyperthyroidism and ophthalmopathy. This clonotype has at least ten counts. Patients aged 18 to 65 had newly diagnosed hyperthyroidism that had lasted under 2 months. Uncontrolled infection, other autoimmune disease, pregnancy or lactation barred patients from enrollment. The investigators amplified TCR beta CDR3 regions from RNA transcripts. The HTBI primer set drove a first-round RT-PCR of the TCR CDR3. One entry per CDR3 protein, called by TCRdb with MiXCR from the multiplex PCR reads. Of approximately 740,000 distinct CDR3 sequences listed, around 13% are singletons. Germline V gene sequence: CDR1 MNHNY, CDR2 SVGAGI (reference sequence). V was cut by 0 bases and J by 6 bases, with 15 bases left in between. The CDR3 sequence is 15 residues long.

Sequenced input: blood. The chain is built from TRBV6-6 and TRBJ2-7; D tentatively fits TRBD1 or TRBD2 (5 bases each). This TCR was recovered from a woman under 30 with Graves' hyperthyroidism. The CDR3 region has the DNA TGTGCCAGCAGTTACTCATCCACCTACGGGACCGAGCAGTACTTC. Amino acids: CASSYSSTYGTEQYF.